This T cell receptor beta chain was identified in a study of radiotherapy plus CTLA-4 blockade in lung cancer. V lost 5 bases to trimming and J lost 6 bases; unmatched junction nucleotides: 8. The CDR3 runs to 14 residues. Germline V gene lookup returns CDR1 KGHSH and CDR2 LQKENI. Assay: immunoSEQ multiplex PCR; the TCRdb copy retains only in-frame clones and omits some. The profile shows 90,000 to 100,000 clones, 80% to 90% of them singletons. Sequences were derived from peripheral blood, sampled from a patient treated with radiotherapy plus ipilimumab. The sequence came from a human donor with non-small cell lung cancer that progressed on radiotherapy plus ipilimumab. V usage is TRBV18 and J usage is TRBJ2-7; TRBD2 matches at 9 bases. CDR3: CASSSLAGDVEQYF. CDR3 bases: TGTGCCAGCTCATCGTTAGCGGGAGATGTCGAGCAGTACTTC.